This TCR beta chain was identified during a study of CD8+ T cells in alopecia areata. Overall study context: Treatment ran 6 to 18 months, with 6 months of follow-up afterward.

RNA was extracted and reverse transcribed into cDNA as the sequencing template. Method: immunoSEQ multiplex PCR; TCRdb's copy keeps in-frame clones and lacks some. The sample has some 170,000 clones, about 63% seen once. There are 10 residues in the CDR3. V was cut by 5 bases and J by 6 bases, with 8 bases left in between. The germline CDR1 and CDR2 sequences are SQVTM and ANQGSEA. The TCR comes from a human donor with alopecia areata. The V call is TRBV29-1, the J call TRBJ2-7; D is unclear. The sequencing here drew on CD4+ T cells sorted from blood, taken at week 0. The CDR3 here is CSVRAREQYF. The CDR3 nucleotides are TGCAGCGTTCGGGCCCGCGAGCAGTACTTC.